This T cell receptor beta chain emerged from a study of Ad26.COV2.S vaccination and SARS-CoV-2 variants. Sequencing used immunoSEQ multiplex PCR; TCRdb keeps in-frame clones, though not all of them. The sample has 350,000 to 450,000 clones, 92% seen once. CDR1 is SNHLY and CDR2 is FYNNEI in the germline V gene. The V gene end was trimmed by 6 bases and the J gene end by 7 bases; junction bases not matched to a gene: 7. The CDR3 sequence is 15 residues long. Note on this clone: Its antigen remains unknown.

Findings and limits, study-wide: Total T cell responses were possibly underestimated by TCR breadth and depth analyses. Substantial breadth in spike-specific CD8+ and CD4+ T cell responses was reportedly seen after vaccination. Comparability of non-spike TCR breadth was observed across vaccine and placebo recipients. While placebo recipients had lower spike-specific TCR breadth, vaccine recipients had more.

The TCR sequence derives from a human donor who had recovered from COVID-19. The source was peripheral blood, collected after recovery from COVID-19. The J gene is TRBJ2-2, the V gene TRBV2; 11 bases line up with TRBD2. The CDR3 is CASRLAGGPIGELFF. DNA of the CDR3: TGTGCCAGCAGATTAGCGGGGGGGCCTATCGGGGAGCTGTTTTTT.